This T cell receptor beta chain was documented in a study of vaccination effects on CD4 cells after COVID-19. Method: immunoSEQ multiplex PCR; TCRdb's copy keeps in-frame clones and lacks some. The sample lists 55,000 to 70,000 clones, around four fifths seen once, with about 0.86% in the top ten. The CDR3 sequence is 15 residues long. Germline V lookup: CDR1 SGHAT, CDR2 FQNNGV. Trimming removed 3 bases at V and 0 bases at J, with 9 bases between. Sequencing followed a ViraFEST assay step that expanded antigen-specific CD4+ T cells with viral peptide pools. Culture lasted about ten days before CD4+ T cell isolation. Participants each got two BNT162b2 or mRNA-1273 vaccine doses. Half-medium changes using IL-2 medium occurred on days 3 and 7. Turning to this clone: What it binds is not known.

The source was CD4+ T cells from PBMCs cultured with HCoV-OC43 spike peptides, collected after COVID-19 vaccination. Subset reported: HCoV-OC43 spike overlapping peptide pool stimulation. This clonotype originated in a human donor who received a COVID-19 vaccine. The chain recombines TRBV11-2 with TRBJ1-5, with D possibly TRBD1 on 6 matching bases. The CDR3 loop is CASSLGGLSNQPQHF. In DNA, the CDR3 is TGTGCCAGCAGCTTGGGGGGGCTTAGCAATCAGCCCCAGCATTTT.